The 15 T cell receptor beta chains below all came from one sample that was sequenced in a study of CD4 T cells in relation to SARS-CoV-2 and coronaviruses. What these receptors recognize is not known. Before the COVID-19 pandemic, during about 2011-2019, CD4+ T cells were taken from unexposed donors. Isolation of CD4+ T cells took place after about 10 days in culture. Profiled with immunoSEQ multiplex PCR; TCRdb holds only in-frame clones, not every one. The sample lists about 21,000 clones, approximately 76% occurring once. Specimen: CD4+ T cells from PBMCs, cultured in vitro. The receptors derive from a human donor in good health.

This chain joins TRBV5-1 and TRBJ2-3; D call uncertain. V was clipped by 3 bases and J by 2 bases, with 4 bases between them. The CDR3 length is 12 residues. The germline CDR1 and CDR2 sequences are SGHRS and YFSETQ. CDR3 nucleotides: TGCGCCAGCAGCTGGGACACAGATACGCAGTATTTT. Residues: CASSWDTDTQYF.

The rearrangement links TRBV27 to TRBJ1-5, with D hard to call. This CDR3 has 14 residues. Germline CDR1 MNHEY, CDR2 SMNVEV (reference sequence). V was trimmed by 10 bases and J by 6 bases, leaving 19 bases between them. In nucleotides, the CDR3 is TGTGCCACCAGCCCGGTGGGCAGGACTCAGCCCCAGCATTTT. Amino acids: CATSPVGRTQPQHF.

This chain uses TRBV28 with TRBJ2-1; TRBD2 matches 11 bases. Germline V CDR1 and CDR2: MDHEN, SYDVKM. This CDR3 comprises 17 residues. Unmatched junction bases numbered 9, after V lost 3 bases and J lost 5 bases. DNA of the CDR3: TGTGCCAGCAGTTTGCGAATAGCGGGAGGGCCCCACAATGAGCAGTTCTTC. Residues: CASSLRIAGGPHNEQFF.

The chain uses TRBV24-1 and TRBJ2-1; TRBD1 agrees at 9 bases. This CDR3 is 14 amino acids long. J lost 6 bases, V lost 10 bases, and 9 bases had no gene match. The germline V gene has CDR1 KGHDR and CDR2 SFDVKD. CDR3 amino acids: CATTLGTGTNEQFF. The CDR3 nucleotides are TGTGCCACTACCCTCGGGACAGGGACCAATGAGCAGTTCTTC.

The chain's CDR3 is CASSVSGAWDGYTF. The CDR3 DNA reads as TGTGCCAGCAGCGTCAGTGGGGCCTGGGACGGCTACACCTTC. The rearrangement joins TRBV7-8 to TRBJ1-2, with D possibly being TRBD1 (5 bases). Between the trimmed V and J ends, which lost 5 bases and 8 bases, there was a span of 18 bases. The CDR3 totals 14 residues. Germline-derived CDR1 and CDR2 are SGHVS and FQNEAQ.

This chain links TRBV6-5 with TRBJ1-1, with D perhaps TRBD1 (5 bases). CDR1 and CDR2 from the germline V gene are MNHEY and SVGAGI. The CDR3 sequence is 16 residues long. Trimming took 2 bases from V and 8 from J, leaving 21 bases between them. In DNA form, the CDR3 reads TGTGCCAGCAGTTACCACCAGGACACATTTCTGGAGGAAGCTTTCTTT. As protein: CASSYHQDTFLEEAFF.

The J gene is TRBJ2-7, the V gene TRBV28, with TRBD1 identical over 8 bases. CDR3 length: 14 residues. The ends lost 4 bases at V and 6 bases at J; junction bases unmatched: 8. The germline CDR1 and CDR2 sequences are MDHEN and SYDVKM. This CDR3 is CASSWGTGSSEQYF. The DNA for the CDR3 is TGTGCCAGCAGTTGGGGGACAGGAAGTTCCGAGCAGTACTTC.

The chain has TRBV19 and TRBJ2-5; 9 bases are shared with TRBD1. CDR1 and CDR2 from the germline V gene are LNHDA and SQIVND (reference sequence). V shed 6 bases and J 5 bases; nucleotides not matched to a gene: 19. The CDR3 is made up of 18 amino acids. The CDR3 loop reads CASSTHRTGAYSRETQYF. The CDR3 bases are TGTGCCAGTAGCACCCACCGGACAGGGGCTTATTCAAGGGAGACCCAGTACTTC. Variable domain in full (rest from reference TRBV19 and TRBJ2-5): DGGITQSPKYLFRKEGQNVTLSCEQNLNHDAMYWYRQDPGQGLRLIYYSQIVNDFQKGDIAEGYSVSREKKESFPLTVTSAQKNPTAFYLCASSTHRTGAYSRETQYFGPGTRLLVL.

The J gene is TRBJ1-5, the V gene TRBV5-5; no firm D call. In germline, CDR1 is SGHKS, CDR2 YYEKEE (reference sequence). CDR3 length: 16 residues. Trimming left V 4 bases short and J 0 bases short, with 14 bases between. CDR3 region: CASSPLGGDSNQPQHF. CDR3 coding DNA: TGTGCCAGCAGCCCGCTGGGCGGCGATAGCAATCAGCCCCAGCATTTT.

The chain carries TRBV24-1 and TRBJ2-7; TRBD1 matches at 9 bases. This CDR3 has 14 amino acids. The germline gives CDR1 KGHDR, CDR2 SFDVKD. V shed 6 bases and J 1 base; nucleotides not matched to a gene: 3. CDR3 DNA: TGTGCCACCAGTCGAGGACAGGGGTCCTACGAGCAGTACTTC. Translating gives CATSRGQGSYEQYF.

The genes are TRBV19 and TRBJ1-6; a weak D match, TRBD1 (5 bases). V lost 9 bases to trimming and J lost 9 bases, with 15 bases between them. CDR3 length: 13 residues. The germline CDR1 and CDR2 sequences are LNHDA and SQIVND (reference sequence). The CDR3 DNA reads TGTGCCAGCCTCGACGGCGGGGGTTCACCCCTCCACTTT. Its protein is CASLDGGGSPLHF.

The chain has TRBV23-1 and TRBJ2-7, with D perhaps TRBD1 (5 bases). TRBV23-1 is treated as an ORF (open reading frame) with a function not yet certain. CDR3 length equals 13 residues. Trimming cost V 6 bases and J 0 bases, with 9 bases left between them. The CDR3 loop reads CASRPDISYEQYF. CDR3 DNA: TGCGCCAGCAGACCGGACATCTCCTACGAGCAGTACTTC.

This sequence joins TRBV20-1 and TRBJ2-3, with D possibly TRBD1 on 5 matching bases. Per the germline V gene, CDR1 is DFQATT and CDR2 is SNEGSKA (reference sequence). Trimming took off 6 bases at V and 2 bases at J, with 12 bases between the two ends. The CDR3 covers 13 residues. The CDR3 bases are TGCAGTGCAAGTGACAGATACACAGATACGCAGTATTTT. Amino acid sequence: CSASDRYTDTQYF.

The chain is built from TRBV9 and TRBJ2-2; D ambiguous. CDR1 and CDR2 from the germline V gene are SGDLS and YYNGEE. The CDR3 is 15 residues long. V lost 0 bases and J 1 base, leaving 7 bases between the germline ends. In DNA, the CDR3 is TGTGCCAGCAGCGTAGATCAGTTGAACACCGGGGAGCTGTTTTTT. This encodes CASSVDQLNTGELFF.

The chain uses TRBV6-5 and TRBJ1-1; possible D gene TRBD1, 5 bases. Germline CDR1 and CDR2: MNHEY and SVGAGI. The V and J ends lost 8 bases and 0 bases respectively, with 16 bases between them. The CDR3 length is 15 residues. Here the CDR3 DNA reads TGTGCCAGCCAAGGGGCCGGGGCCATGAACACTGAAGCTTTCTTT. It translates to CASQGAGAMNTEAFF.